The entry below gives a single TCR beta chain sequence along with its context. The protocol was immunoSEQ multiplex PCR, while the TCRdb copy is restricted to in-frame clones and leaves out a portion. The sample includes 55,000 to 70,000 clones, about 80% of them seen just once. The V end lost 5 bases, the J end lost 0 bases, and 9 bases lay between the germline ends. The CDR3 spans 14 residues. Germline V gives CDR1 MNHEY, CDR2 SMNVEV (reference sequence). This sample was taken from a study of blood T cell repertoires in COVID-19. Background on the study: There were acute and convalescent COVID-19 samples, and they came from the United States, Italy and Spain.

The TCR sequence derives from a human donor in a cohort sampled during active COVID-19. The chain recombines TRBV27 with TRBJ2-3, with no clear D. The sequencing input was peripheral blood. The CDR3 region is CASSPYTSTDTQYF. The CDR3 DNA is TGTGCCAGCAGTCCCTATACTAGCACAGATACGCAGTATTTT.